This T cell receptor (beta chain) comes out of a study of blood T cell repertoires in COVID-19. Study context: PBMCs, B-cell-depleted T cells, or T cells provided the cDNA or gDNA that made up the material.

Assignment of participants to cohorts was predicated upon participant-reported clinical history. Recovery meant two consecutive negative NP/OP PCR tests, professional clearance, or resolved symptoms. The data were produced by immunoSEQ multiplex PCR, yet TCRdb's version contains in-frame clones alone and is incomplete. The table lists 150,000 to 200,000 clones, 82% of them singletons. The CDR3 covers 13 residues. Germline V CDR1 and CDR2: MNHEY, SMNVEV (reference sequence). Trimming took 4 bases from V and 9 from J, leaving 13 bases between them. The table lists this clone with a few counts. This clonotype originated in a man between 35 and 55 years old who had recovered from COVID-19. The V call is TRBV27, the J call TRBJ1-5, with no clear D. The sample consisted of PBMCs or T cells enriched from blood (not recorded which). The CDR3, as DNA: TGTGCCAGCAGTTCAAGTTCCTCGGGGCCCCAGCATTTT. This translates into CASSSSSSGPQHF.